A single sample gave rise to the 27 T cell receptor beta chains below, sequenced in a study of Tregs in tolerant kidney transplant recipients. The method was immunoSEQ multiplex PCR; TCRdb's version includes in-frame clones alone and lacks a portion of them. The sample includes roughly 45,000 clones, about 89% seen only once; the top ten take 0.6% to 0.7%. What was sequenced was Tregs from blood. Every receptor here comes from a human donor in good health.

The V and J genes are TRBV6-6 and TRBJ2-2; D might be TRBD1 (5 bases). The CDR3 sequence is 13 residues long. CDR1 MNHNY and CDR2 SVGAGI come from the germline V gene (reference sequence). Deletions cut 7 bases from V and 2 bases from J, with 8 bases between. The CDR3 DNA is TGTGCCAGCATGGGGCTTAACACCGGGGAGCTGTTTTTT. Translated, it gives CASMGLNTGELFF.

The CDR3 DNA sequence: TGTGCCAGTAGTGGACAGGGAAGAGCCAAAAACATTCAGTACTTC. It specifies CASSGQGRAKNIQYF. The chain uses TRBV19 and TRBJ2-4, with 8 bases identical to TRBD1. V shed 5 bases and J 0 bases; nucleotides not matched to a gene: 3. The CDR3 runs 15 residues. Germline lookup yields CDR1 LNHDA and CDR2 SQIVND (reference sequence).

As DNA, the CDR3 is TGTGCCAGCAGCCCCGGACGCAGCTTAAGGGTTGAGCAGTTCTTC. Translated, it gives CASSPGRSLRVEQFF. The rearrangement uses TRBV14 and TRBJ2-1; D call uncertain. The germline V gene encodes CDR1 SGHDN and CDR2 FVKESK. The CDR3 has 15 amino acids. Trimming cost V 4 bases and J 9 bases, with 19 bases left between them.

J is TRBJ2-7 and V is TRBV5-4; D perhaps matches TRBD1 (6 bases). Germline values: CDR1 SGHNT, CDR2 YYREEE (reference sequence). CDR3 size: 14 residues. The ends were cut back, 4 bases at V and 7 bases at J, with 18 bases in the middle. The CDR3 nucleotides read TGTGCCAGCAGCCCGGGACACCGAGTGGGAGAGCAGTACTTC. This gives the protein CASSPGHRVGEQYF.

The chain joins TRBV14 to TRBJ1-2; D unresolved. CDR1 is SGHDN and CDR2 is FVKESK in the germline V gene. CDR3 length: 13 amino acids. Trimming took off 5 bases at V and 2 bases at J, with 9 bases between the two ends. The CDR3 bases are TGTGCCAGCAGCTCAATATTGAACTATGGCTACACCTTC. Its translation: CASSSILNYGYTF.

The V gene is TRBV5-6, the J gene TRBJ1-1; D may be TRBD1 (5 bases). The CDR3 runs 15 residues. Trimming took off 0 bases at V and 1 base at J, with 10 bases between the two ends. Germline V gives CDR1 SGHDT, CDR2 YYEEEE. The CDR3 sequence: CASSLGRQRNTEAFF. The CDR3 DNA follows: TGTGCCAGCAGCTTGGGGCGACAGAGGAACACTGAAGCTTTCTTT.

The CDR3 sequence is CASSLGTANQPQHF. Here the CDR3 DNA reads TGTGCCAGCAGCCTAGGGACAGCCAATCAGCCCCAGCATTTT. The chain has TRBV6-1 and TRBJ1-5, with 7 nucleotides matching TRBD1. CDR1 MNHNS and CDR2 SASEGT come from the germline V gene. The junction had 5 bases not matched to a gene; V was cut back by 6 bases and J by 3 bases. The CDR3 is made up of 14 amino acids.

The V and J genes are TRBV7-9 and TRBJ2-3, with unresolved D. Germline-derived CDR1 and CDR2 are SEHNR and FQNEAQ (reference sequence). The CDR3 runs 13 residues. Trimming shortened V by 1 base and J by 2 bases, and 4 bases separated the two germline ends. The CDR3 nucleotides are TGTGCCAGCAGCTTAGTTTTCACAGATACGCAGTATTTT. Amino acids: CASSLVFTDTQYF.

This chain connects TRBV6-6 to TRBJ1-5; D ambiguous. The CDR3 is 12 residues long. V was clipped by 5 bases and J by 11 bases, with 13 bases between them. Per the germline V gene, CDR1 is MNHNY and CDR2 is SVGAGI (reference sequence). In DNA form, the CDR3 reads TGTGCCAGCAGTGTTCAGGTTCCAACCCAGCATTTT. Translated, it gives CASSVQVPTQHF.

CDR3 coding DNA: TGTGCCAGCAGTGAAGGAGAGAACACTGAAGCTTTCTTT. Its protein product is CASSEGENTEAFF. This chain connects TRBV2 to TRBJ1-1; D unresolved. This CDR3 has 13 amino acids. Germline V gene lookup returns CDR1 SNHLY and CDR2 FYNNEI. V was clipped by 1 base and J by 1 base, with 4 bases between them.

The chain has TRBV6-1 and TRBJ2-1; TRBD2 agrees at 10 bases. The CDR3 runs 14 residues. The V and J ends lost 6 bases and 9 bases, in that order; junction bases with no gene match: 8. Germline CDR1 MNHNS, CDR2 SASEGT. The CDR3 DNA reads TGTGCCAGCAGGCTAGCGGGAGTGTGGTCTGAGCAGTTCTTC. Encoded protein: CASRLAGVWSEQFF.

This chain joins TRBV19 and TRBJ2-5, with D possibly being TRBD1 (6 bases). Trimming took 6 bases from V and 4 from J, leaving 12 bases between them. This CDR3 is 13 amino acids long. Germline V gene data show CDR1 as LNHDA and CDR2 as SQIVND (reference sequence). CDR3 loop: CASSTGSGETQYF. The CDR3 DNA sequence: TGTGCCAGTAGCACAGGGTCGGGAGAGACCCAGTACTTC.

This clone was seen a single time. The chain couples TRBV6-1 to TRBJ1-1; a weak D match, TRBD1 (6 bases). Germline V lookup: CDR1 MNHNS, CDR2 SASEGT. V was trimmed by 7 bases and J by 0 bases, leaving 15 bases between them. CDR3 length: 15 amino acids. This chain's CDR3 is CASILPGHLNTEAFF. The CDR3 DNA is TGTGCCAGCATCTTACCGGGACACTTGAACACTGAAGCTTTCTTT.

The rearrangement joins TRBV7-6 to TRBJ2-3, with D unclear. The germline V gene encodes CDR1 SGHVS and CDR2 FNYEAQ. The CDR3 is made up of 14 amino acids. V shed 1 base and J shed 2 bases, with 7 bases lying between them. The CDR3 protein is CASSLGQDTDTQYF. CDR3 nucleotide sequence: TGTGCCAGCAGCTTAGGCCAGGACACAGATACGCAGTATTTT.

The chain carries TRBV6-1 and TRBJ1-2; 8 bases are a match to TRBD1. This CDR3 comprises 11 residues. Germline CDR1 reads MNHNS; CDR2 reads SASEGT. V gave up 5 bases and J gave up 10 bases; unmatched junction bases: 3. CDR3: CASSLTGAYTF. The CDR3 DNA follows: TGTGCCAGCAGTTTGACAGGGGCCTACACCTTC.

V gene TRBV6-5 combines with J gene TRBJ2-1; D call uncertain. V lost 6 bases to trimming and J lost 4 bases, with 13 bases between them. This CDR3 region has 14 residues. CDR1 MNHEY and CDR2 SVGAGI come from the germline V gene. CDR3 in amino acids: CASSPIRFYNEQFF. For the CDR3, the DNA is TGTGCCAGCAGCCCTATCAGGTTTTACAATGAGCAGTTCTTC.

The chain links TRBV9 to TRBJ2-1, with 7 bases matching TRBD1. The germline CDR1 and CDR2 sequences are SGDLS and YYNGEE. The CDR3 runs to 15 residues. V trimming: 3 bases; J trimming: 12 bases; junction bases outside the gene matches: 15. CDR3 in amino acids: CASSGTGTARIGQFF. DNA of the CDR3: TGTGCCAGCAGCGGAACCGGGACAGCTCGGATCGGGCAGTTCTTC.

The rearrangement links TRBV27 to TRBJ2-1; TRBD1 agrees at 9 bases. This CDR3 region has 14 residues. The germline CDR1 and CDR2 sequences are MNHEY and SMNVEV (reference sequence). Trimming removed 7 bases from V and 0 bases from J; junction bases left unmatched: 1. The CDR3 DNA follows: TGTGCCAGCAAGGGACAGGGCTCCTACAATGAGCAGTTCTTC. Amino acid sequence: CASKGQGSYNEQFF.

The V gene is TRBV19, the J gene TRBJ1-2; TRBD1 might be the D (5 bases). Trimming left V 1 base short and J 4 bases short, with 10 bases between. CDR3 length: 14 amino acids. Germline values: CDR1 LNHDA, CDR2 SQIVND (reference sequence). DNA of the CDR3: TGTGCCAGTAGTATAGGGGAGGGGTCCTATGGCTACACCTTC. Translation: CASSIGEGSYGYTF.

This sequence joins TRBV5-4 and TRBJ1-5; D not certain. Germline V gene data show CDR1 as SGHNT and CDR2 as YYREEE (reference sequence). This CDR3 has 12 residues. V shed 0 bases and J shed 2 bases, with 0 bases lying between them. The CDR3 DNA is TGTGCCAGCAGCTTGGGCAATCAGCCCCAGCATTTT. This sequence encodes CASSLGNQPQHF.

The V and J genes are TRBV29-1 and TRBJ2-1; TRBD2 matches 7 bases. This CDR3 is 18 amino acids long. Germline trimming cut 0 bases from V and 0 bases from J; bases unmatched to any gene: 11. The germline CDR1 and CDR2 sequences are SQVTM and ANQGSEA. In DNA, the CDR3 is TGCAGCGTTGAAGATAGGGACTACTCAGTTGGCTCCTACAATGAGCAGTTCTTC. Encoded protein: CSVEDRDYSVGSYNEQFF.

The DNA for the CDR3 is TGCGCCAGCAGCCGAGCCGGGACAGCGAACACCGGGGAGCTGTTTTTT. Translating it yields CASSRAGTANTGELFF. The chain recombines TRBV5-1 with TRBJ2-2, with 7 nucleotides matching TRBD1. Germline V gene data show CDR1 as SGHRS and CDR2 as YFSETQ. The V gene end was trimmed by 4 bases and the J gene end by 0 bases; junction bases not matched to a gene: 6. The CDR3 contains 16 residues.

V and J are TRBV6-1 and TRBJ2-3; tentative D call: TRBD2 (6 bases). Germline CDR1 reads MNHNS; CDR2 reads SASEGT. The V end lost 3 bases, the J end lost 2 bases, and 12 bases lay between the germline ends. The CDR3 sequence is 15 residues long. The CDR3 loop is CASSEAWTNTDTQYF. Here the CDR3 DNA reads TGTGCCAGCAGTGAGGCCTGGACTAACACAGATACGCAGTATTTT.

CDR3: CATIRGRGYGYTF. The CDR3 DNA sequence: TGTGCCACTATTAGGGGCAGAGGCTATGGCTACACCTTC. This sequence joins TRBV19 and TRBJ1-2; a possible D gene is TRBD1 (5 bases). Deletions cut 10 bases from V and 4 bases from J, with 16 bases between. This CDR3 spans 13 amino acids. Germline CDR1 and CDR2: LNHDA and SQIVND (reference sequence).

The rearrangement joins TRBV5-6 to TRBJ2-7; unclear D gene. Germline loops: CDR1 SGHDT, CDR2 YYEEEE. The CDR3 runs to 11 residues. Trimming removed 3 bases from V and 4 bases from J, with 5 bases in between. The CDR3 region has the DNA TGTGCCAGCAGCTACGGGTACGAGCAGTACTTC. Its translation: CASSYGYEQYF.

The chain couples TRBV30 to TRBJ1-1; 7 nucleotides match TRBD1. J lost 1 base, V lost 3 bases, and 8 bases had no gene match. The CDR3 is 15 amino acids. Germline lookup yields CDR1 GTSNPN and CDR2 SVGIG (reference sequence). CDR3 loop: CAWRLQGIANTEAFF. The CDR3 nucleotides read TGTGCCTGGAGATTACAGGGGATTGCGAACACTGAAGCTTTCTTT.

This clone was seen once. The chain uses TRBV11-2 and TRBJ1-2; unclear D gene. The ends were cut back, 5 bases at V and 3 bases at J, with 10 bases in the middle. The CDR3 loop spans 13 amino acids. Germline V lookup: CDR1 SGHAT, CDR2 FQNNGV. CDR3 protein: CASSPSFDYGYTF. CDR3 coding DNA: TGTGCCAGCAGCCCCTCCTTCGACTATGGCTACACCTTC.